This T cell receptor beta chain was obtained from a study of cytomegalovirus exposure and HLA in healthy donors (dated by TCRdb to 2015 to 2018). Study-level background: According to an earlier analysis of a few hundred of the donors, about 180 million T cells yielded roughly 100 million unique TCR beta sequences and around 300 Gb of sequence data. About 300 gigabases of sequencing data and around 80 million unique TCR sequences made up an early release that covered several hundred HLA-typed donors. Among the roughly 400 genotyped donors, around 81% belonged to the genetic ancestry cluster associated with self-reported Caucasian donors. The study aimed to test whether cataloging public T cell receptors could reveal signatures of past pathogen exposure. The study profiled the T cell repertoires of 500 to 800 subjects by immunosequencing and related them to cytomegalovirus serostatus. Along with the approximately 620-subject first cohort, a separate validation cohort of over 90 different subjects was used. The study combined high-throughput TCR immunosequencing, statistical association of individual TCRs with disease status, and machine learning to predict cytomegalovirus infection status. To study patterns of TCR occurrence, a later analysis re-analyzed previously published TCR beta repertoires from under 750 donors and added high-resolution HLA genotyping. Rather than using new phenotypic data, the later analysis identified candidate immune exposures from TCR beta sequences and from how often those sequences occurred across donors. An earlier analysis of nearly 600 of the donors applied high-throughput TCR beta sequencing to assess whether each TCR beta V gene segment acted as functional or pseudogenic. Donor age, sex, ethnicity and CMV serostatus were compiled alongside the repertoire data. Genome-wide SNP genotypes for about 65% of the roughly 670 donors were used in a later genetic analysis, which treated that subset as a discovery cohort. All discovery cohort repertoires had been generated on a single sequencing platform. Both class I and class II loci were covered by HLA typing, at four-digit resolution. The number of typed donors differed by locus: about 620-640 for A, B, C, DRB1 and DQB1; 522 for DQA1; 600 to 610 for DPA1; and some 450 for DPB1. Because of strong linkage in the cohort, roughly five DR-DQ haplotypes were treated as single units for association and clustering. Among about 390 genotyped donors of the cohort, an average of 235,054 unique TCR beta nucleotide sequences were sequenced per donor, 15% to 20% of them non-productive. General study outcomes and caveats: An earlier analysis of several hundred of the donors showed that most TCR beta V segments appeared in productive rearrangements either about 87% or about 30% of the time, which broadly matched IMGT annotations. When HLA alleles, especially DR and DQ, strongly co-occurred, TCR associations were difficult to assign to individual alleles. V-gene and J-gene trimming of TCR beta chains was associated with a missense DCLRE1C variant in a later genetic analysis, and the association was replicated in an independent cohort. A later analysis found that most CMV-associated TCR beta chains appeared HLA-restricted, with HLA associations seemingly driven largely by CMV exposure. A further reported finding was that TCR beta sequences accurately predicted the HLA-A and HLA-B alleles for most subjects in the first cohort. In both the original and validation cohorts, the classifier was reported to diagnose cytomegalovirus status with high specificity and sensitivity. Compared with equally common non-associated chains, HLA-associated TCR beta chains in a later analysis were more clonally expanded and had lower generation probabilities. Roughly 15 rarely observed V segments, including chromosome 9 orphons, were excluded from the earlier analysis of about 600 of the donors because counts were too low. Several of the top co-occurrence clusters appeared to be linked to parvovirus B19, influenza, CMV and Epstein-Barr virus, according to a later analysis. Specific HLA alleles were associated with about 17,000 TCR beta sequences at a false discovery rate of 0.05 in a later analysis. Roughly uniform sequencing depth across donors was assumed in presence/absence analyses, although this assumption may not hold. It was suggested by the authors that the approach could potentially be generalized to other disease states and immunological phenotypes. Linkage disequilibrium might explain the correlated functional status among segregating V segments, but an unknown experimental factor could not be excluded. Only TCR beta chains were sequenced in this cohort, and the absence of alpha or paired-chain data limited detectable features. HLA typing was unavailable for some donors at each locus, so association tests used only the typed subset. According to a later genetic analysis, donors in an Asian-associated ancestry cluster had fewer N-insertions in productive TCRs than the roughly 700-donor mean. The 87-base-pair reads could not distinguish some IMGT-functional V segments, including TRBV6-2 and TRBV6-3, so those segments were excluded. Across donors, most TCR sequences were observed very rarely, whereas some public TCRs were present in many individuals. In vitro tests confirmed that three of the cytomegalovirus-associated TCR beta chains recognize cytomegalovirus antigens. CMV serostatus was the only immune exposure information available for the cohort. In a later analysis, TCR association rates were found to vary across HLA loci, with the most associated TCRs seen for DRB1 alleles and the fewest for HLA-C alleles. A cluster of highly shared sequence variants was judged likely to be a technical artifact of the sequencing pipeline. The study listed 150 to 200 TCR beta chains as associated with cytomegalovirus.

In total, around 600 healthy bone marrow donors made up the cohort. All cohort members were sampled while nominally healthy, although unrecorded immune exposures were likely present. The donor was CMV seronegative and was included in the group of several hundred seronegative cohort members. Each donor provided a peripheral blood sample, and peripheral blood mononuclear cells were used for TCR beta sequencing. Genomic DNA extraction from the blood cell samples was performed with the Qiagen DNeasy Blood Extraction Kit. As concerns this clone: The antigen this receptor binds is unknown. One base away there is no much larger clone; base qualities are not given.

The library was generated by the immunoSEQ multiplex PCR assay. For the multiplex PCR, a mixture combining 60 forward primers for TCR Vbeta segments and 13 reverse primers for TCR Jbeta segments was used. A multiplex PCR assay on genomic DNA amplified the CDR3 region of rearranged TCR beta genes. The Illumina HiSeq System was used to sequence the amplified TCR beta libraries as 87-base-pair reads. The authors' analysis ran thus. In a later analysis, 77 million or so unique TCR beta chains were counted across the roughly 700 repertoires, and roughly 11 million of these chains were shared by at least two donors. Raw reads were error-corrected and collapsed into unique sequences with a nearest-neighbor algorithm that merged closely related sequences to remove PCR and sequencing errors. V, D and J gene segments were assigned by aligning CDR3 sequences to IMGT reference sequences. For a sequence to be retained, at least a six-nucleotide match to both a V gene segment and a J gene segment was required. Rearrangements were called productive when the CDR3 lacked stop codons and stayed in frame with V and J; all others were non-productive. Following IMGT convention, CDR3 was defined as the stretch from the second conserved V-encoded cysteine up to the conserved J-encoded phenylalanine. The earlier analysis of about 560 of the donors excluded any sequence lacking an unambiguous match to a single V gene segment. An earlier analysis of just under 600 of the donors called V segments functional above 56.7% productive rearrangements and segregating when the between-donor standard deviation exceeded 5%. A statistical classification framework was built for diagnosing cytomegalovirus status from the catalog of TCR beta chain sequences. A later analysis assigned V and J genes by comparing TCR nucleotide sequences with IMGT/GENE-DB human TR gene sequences. The TCRdist pipeline was used in a later analysis to assign CDR3 sequences and most-parsimonious VDJ recombination scenarios. In a later analysis, each TCR beta chain was defined by its CDR3 amino acid sequence together with its V-gene family, and reads lacking a unique V-gene family were excluded. To address suspected cross-contamination and a sequencing artifact, a later analysis removed 592 highly shared, low-generation-probability nucleotide sequences. In a later analysis, a clonal expansion index for each public chain was calculated from normalized within-repertoire ranks of inferred template counts. A later analysis computed generation probabilities with a VDJ recombination model fitted to out-of-frame rearrangements, and checked the results against IGoR. A later analysis scored TCR-TCR, TCR-HLA and TCR-CMV co-occurrence with hypergeometric tests, applying a repertoire-size bias correction to TCR pairs. To estimate false discovery rates, a later analysis permuted the HLA or CMV assignments 20 times. In a later analysis, co-occurring TCRs were grouped using DBSCAN, and TCRdist sequence similarity was added for clustering within HLA-allele-positive subsets. Repertoires with fewer than 30,000 or more than 120,000 public chains, plus five repertoires with anomalous nucleotide sharing, were excluded from co-occurrence clustering. TCRdb took over this immuneACCESS table, retaining in-frame rearrangements with V and J assigned. Such tables are incomplete; in checked studies, under half of the missing clones stem from an unresolved V gene, and the remainder is unexplained. V, J and clone size are taken as reported in that table, and D and trimming were inferred from the DNA itself. The sample yields 100,000 to 120,000 clones; around 86% were counted once. The ten largest make up about 1.8% of the sample.

CDR1 LNHDA and CDR2 SQIVND were looked up in the germline V gene (reference sequence). V loses 6 bases, J loses 3 bases, and the germline ends lie 12 bases apart. From the cysteine through the phenylalanine, the CDR3 covers 14 amino acids. CDR3 DNA only is kept here, 42 bases in frame from base 1. This TCR derives from a man aged 35-49 years in good health and CMV-seronegative. Sequencing input: PBMCs. The sequence joins TRBV19 to TRBJ1-5, with no confident D gene call. The DNA sequence reads TGTGCCAGTAGACAGACCGGTACCAATCAGCCCCAGCATTTT. Its amino acids are CASRQTGTNQPQHF.